The next 10 T cell receptor beta chains were all read from a single sample in a study of T cell responses to AZD1222 COVID-19 vaccine. TCRdb keeps only in-frame clones here, not all; method: immunoSEQ multiplex PCR. The sample consists of 35,000 to 50,000 clones, around 77% of them appearing once. Sample: peripheral blood, taken 28 days after the second dose of the MenACWY control vaccine. The receptors were sampled from an adult who received the MenACWY meningococcal vaccine as a control.

This clone was picked up a small number of times. The chain uses TRBV28 and TRBJ1-5; possible D gene TRBD1, 5 bases. CDR1 is MDHEN and CDR2 is SYDVKM in the germline V gene. V lost 2 bases and J lost 0, with 14 bases in between. CDR3 length: 17 amino acids. CDR3 residues: CASSLVNGHYSNQPQHF. CDR3 in DNA: TGTGCCAGCAGTTTAGTGAACGGACACTATAGCAATCAGCCCCAGCATTTT.

The gene calls are TRBV30 and TRBJ2-3; D tentatively fits TRBD1 or TRBD2 (5 bases each). CDR1 is GTSNPN, CDR2 SVGIG, per germline (reference sequence). Between the trimmed V and J ends, which lost 5 bases and 0 bases, there was a span of 9 bases. This CDR3 is 13 amino acids long. The CDR3: CAWWDPSTDTQYF. Here the CDR3 DNA reads TGTGCCTGGTGGGACCCTAGCACAGATACGCAGTATTTT.

In this sample, this clone turned up a few times. The chain employs TRBV18 and TRBJ2-7, with 7 positions matching TRBD1. Germline values: CDR1 KGHSH, CDR2 LQKENI. The CDR3 length is 14 residues. With V trimmed by 4 bases and J by 5 bases, 8 bases remained unmatched. In DNA form, the CDR3 reads TGTGCCAGCTCACTTTCCGGGACAGCCGACGAGCAGTACTTC. As protein: CASSLSGTADEQYF.

This clone appeared a single time. The V gene is TRBV19, the J gene TRBJ1-5; D is undetermined. Trimming left V 7 bases short and J 0 bases short, with 16 bases between. Per germline, CDR1 LNHDA and CDR2 SQIVND (reference sequence). The CDR3 sequence is 16 residues long. The CDR3 DNA is TGTGCCAGTAAGGACGGGGTGGGCTTTAGCAATCAGCCCCAGCATTTT. It codes for CASKDGVGFSNQPQHF.

V usage is TRBV28 and J usage is TRBJ1-5; D might be TRBD1 (5 bases). CDR1 and CDR2 (germline): MDHEN, SYDVKM. V was clipped by 6 bases and J by 4 bases, with 7 bases between them. There are 12 residues in the CDR3. The CDR3 is CASRAGNQPQHF. For the CDR3, the DNA is TGTGCCAGCAGAGCAGGGAATCAGCCCCAGCATTTT. The full variable domain, with the rest looked up from reference TRBV28 and TRBJ1-5, is DVKVTQSSRYLVKRTGEKVFLECVQDMDHENMFWYRQDPGLGLRLIYFSYDVKMKEKGDIPEGYSVSREKKERFSLILESASTNQTSMYLCASRAGNQPQHFGDGTRLSIL.

The chain joins TRBV10-1 to TRBJ1-1; 7 bases match TRBD1. Germline V CDR1 and CDR2: WNHNN, SYGVQD (reference sequence). The CDR3 covers 15 residues. Losses at the gene ends were 4 bases for V and 1 base for J; bases not matched to a gene: 6. CDR3 residues: CASSARNRGNTEAFF. CDR3 nucleotide sequence: TGCGCCAGCAGTGCCCGGAACAGGGGGAACACTGAAGCTTTCTTT.

The chain couples TRBV7-9 to TRBJ1-1; no reliable D call. Trimming shortened V by 5 bases and J by 8 bases, and 3 bases separated the two germline ends. The CDR3 consists of 9 residues. Germline V gives CDR1 SEHNR, CDR2 FQNEAQ (reference sequence). The CDR3 DNA reads as TGTGCCAGCAGCCCCGAAGCTTTCTTT. This encodes CASSPEAFF.

CDR3 in amino acids: CASSLSTGGIYNEQFF. The CDR3 DNA is TGTGCCAGCAGTTTATCGACGGGGGGAATCTACAATGAGCAGTTCTTC. The J gene is TRBJ2-1, the V gene TRBV27; 7 nucleotides match TRBD2. CDR1 MNHEY and CDR2 SMNVEV come from the germline V gene (reference sequence). V lost 0 bases and J lost 3; bases outside the gene matches: 5. The CDR3 totals 16 residues.

The chain couples TRBV18 to TRBJ2-5; D gene unclear. The CDR3 runs 11 residues. Trimming removed 2 bases from V and 5 bases from J, with 3 bases in between. CDR1 KGHSH and CDR2 LQKENI come from the germline V gene. CDR3 sequence (DNA): TGTGCCAGCTCACCATCGGAGACCCAGTACTTC. Protein sequence: CASSPSETQYF.

The chain employs TRBV25-1 and TRBJ1-3; 9 positions agree with TRBD1. Trimming cost V 6 bases and J 3 bases; bases outside gene matches: 9. Germline CDR1 and CDR2: MGHDK and SYGVNS. The CDR3 is 16 amino acids. The CDR3 region has the DNA TGTGCCAGCAGATCGCCTGGACAGGGGAATGGAAACACCATATATTTT. Translation: CASRSPGQGNGNTIYF.